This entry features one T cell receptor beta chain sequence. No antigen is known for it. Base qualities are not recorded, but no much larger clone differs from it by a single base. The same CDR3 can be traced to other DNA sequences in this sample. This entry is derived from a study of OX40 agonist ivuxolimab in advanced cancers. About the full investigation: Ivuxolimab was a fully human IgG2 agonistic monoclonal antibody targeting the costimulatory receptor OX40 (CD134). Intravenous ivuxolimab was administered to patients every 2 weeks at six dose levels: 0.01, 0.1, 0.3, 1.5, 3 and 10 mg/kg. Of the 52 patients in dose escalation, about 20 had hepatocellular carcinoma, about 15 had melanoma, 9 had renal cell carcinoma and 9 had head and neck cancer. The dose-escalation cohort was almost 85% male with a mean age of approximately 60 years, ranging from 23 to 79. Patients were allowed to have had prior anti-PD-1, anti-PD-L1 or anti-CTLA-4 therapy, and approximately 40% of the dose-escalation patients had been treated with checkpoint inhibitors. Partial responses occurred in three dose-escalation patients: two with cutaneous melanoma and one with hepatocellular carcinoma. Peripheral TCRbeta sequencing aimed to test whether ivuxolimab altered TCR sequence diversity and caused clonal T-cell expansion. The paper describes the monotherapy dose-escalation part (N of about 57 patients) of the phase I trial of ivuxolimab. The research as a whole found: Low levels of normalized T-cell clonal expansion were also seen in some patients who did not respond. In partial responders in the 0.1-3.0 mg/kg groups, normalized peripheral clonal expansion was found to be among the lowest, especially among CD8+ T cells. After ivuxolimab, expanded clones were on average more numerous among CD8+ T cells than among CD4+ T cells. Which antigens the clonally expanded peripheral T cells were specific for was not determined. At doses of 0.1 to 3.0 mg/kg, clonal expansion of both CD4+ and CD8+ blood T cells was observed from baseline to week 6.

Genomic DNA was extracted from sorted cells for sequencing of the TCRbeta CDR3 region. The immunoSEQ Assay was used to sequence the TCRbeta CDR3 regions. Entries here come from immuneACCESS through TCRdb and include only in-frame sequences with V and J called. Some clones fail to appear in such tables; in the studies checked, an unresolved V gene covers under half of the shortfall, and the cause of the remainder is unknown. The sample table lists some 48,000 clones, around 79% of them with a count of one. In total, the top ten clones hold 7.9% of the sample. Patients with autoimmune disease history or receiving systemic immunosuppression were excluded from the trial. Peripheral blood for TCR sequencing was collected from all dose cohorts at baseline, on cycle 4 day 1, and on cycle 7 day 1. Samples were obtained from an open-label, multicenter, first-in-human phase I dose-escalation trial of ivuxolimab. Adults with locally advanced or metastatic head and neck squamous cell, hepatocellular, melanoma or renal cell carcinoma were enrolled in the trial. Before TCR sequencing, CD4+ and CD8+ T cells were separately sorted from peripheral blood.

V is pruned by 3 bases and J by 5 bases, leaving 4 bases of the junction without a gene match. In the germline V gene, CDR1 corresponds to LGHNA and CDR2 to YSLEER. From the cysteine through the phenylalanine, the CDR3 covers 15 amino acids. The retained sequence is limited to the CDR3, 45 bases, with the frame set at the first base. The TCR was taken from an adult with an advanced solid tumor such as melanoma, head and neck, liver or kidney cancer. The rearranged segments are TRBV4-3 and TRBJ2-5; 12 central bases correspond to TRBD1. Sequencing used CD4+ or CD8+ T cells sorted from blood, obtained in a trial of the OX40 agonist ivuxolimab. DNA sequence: TGCGCCAGCAGCCAGGGGACAGGGGGCGGGGAGACCCAGTACTTC. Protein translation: CASSQGTGGGETQYF.